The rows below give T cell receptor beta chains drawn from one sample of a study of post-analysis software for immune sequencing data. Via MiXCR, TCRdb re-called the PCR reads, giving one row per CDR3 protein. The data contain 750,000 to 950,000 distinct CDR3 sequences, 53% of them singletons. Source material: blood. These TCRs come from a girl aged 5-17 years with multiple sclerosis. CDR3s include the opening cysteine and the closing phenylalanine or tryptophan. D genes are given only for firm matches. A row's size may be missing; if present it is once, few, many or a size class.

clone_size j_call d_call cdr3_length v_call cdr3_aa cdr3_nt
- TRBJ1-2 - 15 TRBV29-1 CSVEGVVDRPYGYTF TGCAGCGTTGAAGGTGTCGTGGACAGACCATATGGCTACACCTTC
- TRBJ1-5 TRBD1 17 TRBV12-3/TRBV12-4 CASSPRGTEYSNQPQHF TGTGCCAGCAGTCCCCGGGGGACAGAGTATAGCAATCAGCCCCAGCATTTT
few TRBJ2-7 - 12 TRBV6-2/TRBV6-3 CASSYPGYEQYF TGTGCCAGCAGTTATCCCGGCTACGAGCAGTACTTC
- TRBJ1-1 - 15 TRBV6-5 CASSYSGRVATEAFF TGTGCCAGCAGTTACTCTGGCAGGGTGGCCACTGAAGCTTTCTTT
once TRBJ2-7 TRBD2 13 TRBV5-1 CASSSREGYEQYF TGCGCCAGCAGCTCCAGGGAGGGGTACGAGCAGTACTTC
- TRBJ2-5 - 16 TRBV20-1 CSARRPGLGARETQYF TGCAGTGCTAGAAGACCCGGTTTGGGGGCTCGAGAGACCCAGTACTTC
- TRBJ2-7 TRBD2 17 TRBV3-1 CASSQDWGLAGEGVQYF TGTGCCAGCAGCCAAGATTGGGGACTAGCGGGGGAAGGGGTGCAGTACTTC
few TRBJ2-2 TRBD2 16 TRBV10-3 CAISDEGLRRTGELFF TGTGCCATCAGTGACGAGGGACTACGAAGGACCGGGGAGCTGTTTTTT
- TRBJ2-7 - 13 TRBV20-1 CSAPRGYSYEQYF TGCAGTGCTCCGAGAGGGTACTCCTACGAGCAGTACTTC
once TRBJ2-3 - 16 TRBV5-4 CASSRGSSWGTDTQYF TGTGCCAGCAGCCGGGGTTCTAGCTGGGGCACAGATACGCAGTATTTT
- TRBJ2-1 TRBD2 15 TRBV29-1 CSVGVGGWSYNEQFF TGCAGCGTCGGCGTCGGGGGGTGGTCCTACAATGAGCAGTTCTTC
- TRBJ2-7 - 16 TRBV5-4 CASSFKEGSSTYEQYF TGTGCCAGCAGCTTTAAGGAAGGGTCTTCTACCTACGAGCAGTACTTC
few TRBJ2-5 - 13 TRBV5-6 CASSFGTRETQYF TGTGCCAGCAGCTTCGGGACCCGAGAGACCCAGTACTTC
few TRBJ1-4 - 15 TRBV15 CATSRGTGRNEKLFF TGTGCCACCAGCAGAGGAACAGGGCGGAATGAAAAACTGTTTTTT
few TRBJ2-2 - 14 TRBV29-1 CSVARLEHTGELFF TGCAGCGTTGCCAGGCTAGAACACACCGGGGAGCTGTTTTTT
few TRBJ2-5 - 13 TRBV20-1 CSANPKDKETQYF TGCAGTGCTAATCCCAAGGACAAAGAGACCCAGTACTTC
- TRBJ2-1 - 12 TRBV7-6 CASSPIYNEQFF TGTGCCAGCAGCCCAATATACAATGAGCAGTTCTTC
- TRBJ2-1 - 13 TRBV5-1 CASRPRTFNEQFF TGCGCCAGCAGGCCGCGGACGTTCAATGAGCAGTTCTTC
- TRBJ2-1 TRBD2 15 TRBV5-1 CASRSLAGGLYEQFF TGCGCCAGCAGATCTCTAGCGGGGGGGCTCTATGAGCAGTTCTTC
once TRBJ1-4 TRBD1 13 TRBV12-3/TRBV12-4 CASTYRDREKLFF TGTGCCAGCACCTACCGGGACAGGGAAAAACTGTTTTTT
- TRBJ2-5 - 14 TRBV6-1 CASSEHGVQETQYF TGTGCCAGCAGTGAACACGGCGTCCAAGAGACCCAGTACTTC
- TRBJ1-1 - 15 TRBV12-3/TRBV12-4 CASRKNSAMNTEAFF TGTGCCAGCAGGAAAAACAGTGCCATGAACACTGAAGCTTTCTTT
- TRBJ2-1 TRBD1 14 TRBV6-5 CASSRTGSSDEQFF TGTGCCAGCAGTCGGACAGGGTCATCGGATGAGCAGTTCTTC
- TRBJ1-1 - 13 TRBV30 CAWDYRVNTEAFF TGTGCCTGGGACTACAGGGTGAACACTGAAGCTTTCTTT
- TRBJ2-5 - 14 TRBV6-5 CASSYGRQQETQYF TGTGCCAGCAGTTACGGCAGACAGCAAGAGACCCAGTACTTC
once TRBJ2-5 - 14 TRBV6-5 CASSYSLGAETQYF TGTGCCAGCAGTTACAGTTTAGGGGCAGAGACCCAGTACTTC
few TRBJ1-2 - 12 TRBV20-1 CSYKDRLNGYTF TGCAGTTACAAAGACAGGTTAAATGGCTACACCTTC
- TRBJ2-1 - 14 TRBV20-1 CSADEGPAYNEQFF TGCAGTGCTGACGAAGGCCCTGCCTACAATGAGCAGTTCTTC
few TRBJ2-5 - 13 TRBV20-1 CSVFDPKHKTQYF TGCAGTGTGTTTGACCCAAAACACAAGACCCAGTACTTC
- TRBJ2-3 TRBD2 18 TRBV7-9 CASSPPAVSGTSTDTQYF TGTGCCAGCAGCCCCCCGGCGGTGAGCGGGACGAGCACAGATACGCAGTATTTT
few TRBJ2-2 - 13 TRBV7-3 CASSLRGFGELFF TGTGCCAGCAGCTTAAGGGGTTTCGGGGAGCTGTTTTTT
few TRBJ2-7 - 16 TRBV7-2 CASSLYGGGAGYEQYF TGTGCCAGCAGCTTATATGGGGGGGGCGCAGGTTACGAGCAGTACTTC
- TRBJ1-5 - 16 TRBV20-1 CSAPGTSGYSNQPQHF TGCAGTGCTCCCGGGACAAGTGGTTATAGCAATCAGCCCCAGCATTTT
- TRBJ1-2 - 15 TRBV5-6 CASSLAAGVNYGYTF TGTGCCAGCAGCTTGGCGGCAGGGGTAAACTATGGCTACACCTTC
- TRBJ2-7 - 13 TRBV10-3 CAISDEPGYEQYF TGTGCCATCAGTGACGAACCCGGTTACGAGCAGTACTTC
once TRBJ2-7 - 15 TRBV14 CASSQGSARNYEQYF TGTGCCAGCAGCCAAGGGTCCGCAAGAAACTACGAGCAGTACTTC
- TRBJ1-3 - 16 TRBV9 CASSLHDGGPGNTIYF TGTGCCAGCAGCCTTCACGATGGAGGGCCTGGAAACACCATATATTTT
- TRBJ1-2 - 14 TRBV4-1 CASSRIGQQYGYTF TGCGCCAGCAGCCGGATAGGGCAGCAGTATGGCTACACCTTC
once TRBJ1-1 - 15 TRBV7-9 CASSLVGQGRAGTFF TGTGCCAGCAGCTTAGTGGGCCAGGGAAGAGCGGGTACTTTCTTT
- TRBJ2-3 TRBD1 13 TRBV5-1 CASGQGNTDTQYF TGCGCCAGTGGACAGGGGAACACAGATACGCAGTATTTT
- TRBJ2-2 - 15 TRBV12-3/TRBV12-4 CASSANGRRTGELFF TGTGCCAGCAGTGCTAACGGGAGAAGGACCGGGGAGCTGTTTTTT
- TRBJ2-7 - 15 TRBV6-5 CASSYFAGASYEQYF TGTGCCAGCAGTTACTTCGCGGGGGCTTCCTACGAGCAGTACTTC
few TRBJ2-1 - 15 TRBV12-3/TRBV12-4 CASSLAVPSYNEQFF TGTGCCAGCAGTTTAGCGGTCCCCTCCTACAATGAGCAGTTCTTC
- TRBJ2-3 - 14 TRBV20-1 CSASGGRYTDTQYF TGCAGTGCTAGCGGGGGGCGTTACACAGATACGCAGTATTTT
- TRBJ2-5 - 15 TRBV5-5 CASSLPHKGVKTQYF TGTGCCAGCAGCCTACCCCACAAGGGAGTGAAGACCCAGTACTTC
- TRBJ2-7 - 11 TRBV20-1 CSARAGARQYF TGCAGTGCTAGGGCTGGGGCCCGACAGTACTTC